These 20 T cell receptor beta chains came from one sample sequenced in a study of tumor-infiltrating lymphocytes in primary liver carcinoma. Scientists recovered RNA and DNA together from around 20-30 mg of unsorted bulk tissue. TCR beta cDNA was prepared out of roughly 0.45 ug total RNA by means of a constant-region primer. The TCR beta library was amplified through three nested multiplex PCR rounds in a modified ARM-PCR procedure. PCR rounds one and two used TRBV1-TRBV30 forward primers with a C-beta reverse primer for around 9 cycles each. TCRdb independently ran MiXCR on the multiplex PCR reads; one entry per CDR3 protein. Here the sample spans about 74,000 distinct CDR3 sequences, over 60% being singletons. Sequencing was carried out using liver tumor tissue from sampling region 4. Subset given: tumor region T4, right-lateral pole. Receptor source: a middle-aged man with primary liver carcinoma and hepatitis B virus infection.

About this clonotype itself: Since the CDR3 does not end with the conserved phenylalanine or tryptophan, this likely comes from a read error. This chain connects TRBV6-1 to TRBJ2-2; D is undetermined. Germline CDR1 and CDR2: MNHNS and SASEGT. The CDR3 spans 12 residues. Deletions cut 9 bases from V and 0 bases from J, with 5 bases between. CDR3 sequence (DNA): TGTGCCAGTCGGGCGAACACCGGGGAGCTGTTTATT. Translated, it gives CASRANTGELFI.

Note on this clonotype: An end of the junction differs from the germline gene, which may be a read error. The chain recombines TRBV12-3 or TRBV12-4 with TRBJ2-7, with 9 nucleotides matching TRBD2. CDR3 size: 13 residues. The CDR3 reads CPCSETSGYEQCF. The CDR3 region has the DNA TGTCCCTGCAGTGAGACTAGCGGCTACGAGCAGTGCTTC.

Points on this clonotype: One junction end does not reproduce the germline sequence, and a read error may be involved. The rearrangement links TRBV29-1 to TRBJ2-7; D possibly uses TRBD1 or TRBD2 (6 bases each). Germline V CDR1 and CDR2: SQVTM, ANQGSEA. The CDR3 totals 16 residues. In DNA, the CDR3 is TGCAGCGCTGGAGGGGGGTCGGCTCAGCGCTCCCACGAGCACTACTTC. Its protein product is CSAGGGSAQRSHEHYF.

This sequence joins TRBV28 and TRBJ2-3, with TRBD1 identical over 8 bases. V was clipped by 5 bases and J by 1 base; unmatched bases: 14. The germline gives CDR1 MDHEN, CDR2 SYDVKM. CDR3 length equals 18 residues. The CDR3 region is CASSTPYGLDRGTDTQYF. CDR3 sequence (DNA): TGTGCCAGCAGTACTCCATACGGATTGGACAGGGGCACAGATACGCAGTATTTT.

This chain joins TRBV5-1 and TRBJ2-5, with D possibly being TRBD1 (6 bases). Deletions cut 0 bases from V and 5 bases from J, with 14 bases between. The CDR3 covers 15 residues. Germline CDR1 is SGHRS and CDR2 is YFSETQ. The CDR3 region is CASSLDGTSTETQYF. The CDR3 DNA follows: TGCGCCAGCAGCTTGGACGGGACATCTACGGAGACCCAGTACTTC.

In its sample, this clonotype was seen once. This sequence joins TRBV11-2 and TRBJ2-7, with D maybe TRBD2 (6 bases). The V end was cut by 5 bases, the J end by 13 bases, with 27 bases between. Germline CDR1 reads SGHAT; CDR2 reads FQNNGV. This CDR3 has 15 residues. The CDR3 loop reads CASSLSAGISYGHYF. In DNA, the CDR3 is TGTGCCAGCAGCCTATCTGCGGGAATATCCTACGGGCATTACTTC.

In regard to this clonotype: A much larger clonotype is one base distant, so this may be a read error. The chain has TRBV28 and TRBJ2-7, with a weak D call TRBD2 (6 bases). The CDR3 loop spans 13 amino acids. Germline V gene lookup returns CDR1 MDHEN and CDR2 SYDVKM. For the CDR3, the DNA is TGTGTGGGTTCTAGCGCCGTAAGCGACGAGCAGTACTTC. This encodes CVGSSAVSDEQYF.

About this clonotype: At one end the junction does not follow the germline gene, possibly because of a read error. V and J are TRBV18 and TRBJ1-4, with 7 bases matching TRBD1. The CDR3 consists of 13 residues. Germline V gene data show CDR1 as KGHSH and CDR2 as LQKENI. This chain's CDR3 is CASSPQGDEKLFF. As DNA, the CDR3 is TGTGCCAGTTCACCGCAGGGGGATGAAAAACTGTTTTTT. Drawing the rest from reference TRBV18 and TRBJ1-4, the complete variable domain is NAGVMQNPRHLVRRRGQEARLRCSPMKGHSHVYWYRQLPEEGLKFMVYLQKENIIDESGMPKERFSAEFPKEGPSILRIQQVVRGDSAAYFCASSPQGDEKLFFGSGTQLSVL.

On this clonotype: One junction end does not reproduce the germline sequence, and a read error may be involved. The chain is built from TRBV7-9 and TRBJ2-5; 7 bases match TRBD1. This CDR3 contains 15 residues. Germline CDR1 reads SEHNR; CDR2 reads FQNEAQ (reference sequence). The CDR3 nucleotides are TGTGTCAGCAGCTTAATAAGGACAGGACAAGAGACCCAGTACTTC. As protein: CVSSLIRTGQETQYF. The whole variable domain, filled in from reference TRBV7-9 and TRBJ2-5, reads DTGVSQNPRHKITKRGQNVTFRCDPISEHNRLYWYRQTLGQGPEFLTYFQNEAQLEKSRLLSDRFSAERPKGSFSTLEIQRTEQGDSAMYLCVSSLIRTGQETQYFGPGTRLLVL.

On this clonotype: A clone one base away is much larger, so this may be a read error. J is TRBJ1-4 and V is TRBV5-1, with D perhaps matching TRBD1 (5 bases). The CDR3 has 12 amino acids. The V end was cut by 3 bases, the J end by 8 bases, with 8 bases between. Per germline, CDR1 SGHRS and CDR2 YFSETQ. CDR3: CASSWGGEKLFF. The CDR3 nucleotides read TGCGCCAGCAGCTGGGGCGGGGAAAAACTGTTTTTT.

As regards this clonotype: A single base separates this from a much larger clone, so it may be a read error. The chain links TRBV7-9 to TRBJ2-1; D is possibly TRBD1 (6 bases). This CDR3 is 15 amino acids long. The V and J ends lost 5 bases and 8 bases respectively, with 19 bases between them. Germline V gives CDR1 SEHNR, CDR2 FQNEAQ (reference sequence). CDR3 DNA: TGTGCCAGCAGCGAGTGTCAGGGGATCCGGGATGAGCAGTTCTTC. Protein product: CASSECQGIRDEQFF. The whole variable domain, remainder taken from reference TRBV7-9 and TRBJ2-1, is DTGVSQNPRHKITKRGQNVTFRCDPISEHNRLYWYRQTLGQGPEFLTYFQNEAQLEKSRLLSDRFSAERPKGSFSTLEIQRTEQGDSAMYLCASSECQGIRDEQFFGPGTRLTVL.

This clonotype has a count of ten or more. The rearrangement links TRBV10-1 to TRBJ2-7, with D perhaps being TRBD1 or TRBD2 (5 bases each). V was cut by 2 bases and J by 2 bases, with 13 bases left in between. Per the germline V gene, CDR1 is WNHNN and CDR2 is SYGVQD (reference sequence). CDR3 length: 15 amino acids. CDR3 nucleotide sequence: TGCGCCAGCAGTGAGACCCGGGACGCCGCCTACGAGCAGTACTTC. Its protein product is CASSETRDAAYEQYF.

A remark on this clonotype: Lacking the conserved final phenylalanine or tryptophan, this CDR3 likely reflects a read error. V usage is TRBV28 and J usage is TRBJ2-7; 7 bases agree with TRBD2. V dropped 6 bases and J dropped 1; count of bases not matched to a gene: 3. Germline lookup yields CDR1 MDHEN and CDR2 SYDVKM. This CDR3 contains 13 residues. DNA of the CDR3: TGTGCCAGCAGCCCGGGGGGTTCCTACGAGCAGTACTTG. As protein: CASSPGGSYEQYL.

The V gene is TRBV6-1, the J gene TRBJ2-1; TRBD2 is a possible D gene (7 bases). Deletions cut 2 bases from V and 6 bases from J, with 14 bases between. This CDR3 region has 15 residues. Germline V CDR1 and CDR2: MNHNS, SASEGT. For the CDR3, the DNA is TGTGCCAGCAGTGAACATGCAAGGGGGGGCAATGAGCAGTTCTTC. This translates into CASSEHARGGNEQFF.

With respect to this clonotype: Mismatch with germline at one junction end may stem from a read error. This sequence joins TRBV11-2 and TRBJ1-6; no clear D gene. Germline assignment: CDR1 SGHAT and CDR2 FQNNGV. The CDR3 has 16 residues. This chain's CDR3 is CASSPRADLLNSSLHF. The CDR3 DNA reads TGTGCCAGCAGTCCCCGGGCAGACTTACTTAATTCATCCCTCCACTTT.

The chain uses TRBV13 and TRBJ1-5, with TRBD1 matching over 9 bases. Germline CDR1 is PRHDT and CDR2 is FYEKMQ (reference sequence). CDR3 size: 18 residues. V shed 2 bases, J shed 9 bases, and the junction held 17 bases outside the gene matches. CDR3 sequence reads: CASSLNPPTGGNDRPQHF. The DNA for the CDR3 is TGTGCCAGCAGCTTAAACCCCCCTACAGGGGGCAACGATCGGCCCCAGCATTTT.

With regard to this clonotype: One end of the junction varies from germline; a read error may be responsible. The chain combines TRBV6-1 with TRBJ2-2; tentative D call: TRBD2 (5 bases). Germline V gene sequence: CDR1 MNHNS, CDR2 SASEGT. This CDR3 is built from 14 residues. CDR3 protein: CATYGVLNTGEPFF. As DNA, the CDR3 is TGTGCCACCTACGGGGTCCTGAACACCGGGGAGCCGTTTTTT.

Comments on this clonotype: The junction does not match germline at one end; this may be a read error. This rearrangement joins TRBV11-2 to TRBJ2-1, with D maybe TRBD2 (5 bases). CDR3 length: 18 residues. In germline, CDR1 is SGHAT, CDR2 FQNNGV. In nucleotides, the CDR3 is TGTGCCAGCAGCCATACAGAAGGGAGATTAGCGAGGCACAATGGGCAGTTCTTC. The encoded protein is CASSHTEGRLARHNGQFF. Full variable domain (remainder filled in from reference TRBV11-2 and TRBJ2-1): EAGVAQSPRYKIIEKRQSVAFWCNPISGHATLYWYQQILGQGPKLLIQFQNNGVVDDSQLPKDRFSAERLKGVDSTLKIQPAKLEDSAVYLCASSHTEGRLARHNGQFFGPGTRLTVL.

Of note for this clonotype: A junction end diverges from the germline sequence, so it may reflect a read error. This chain joins TRBV11-2 and TRBJ2-2; tentative D call: TRBD2 (5 bases). CDR1 and CDR2 (germline): SGHAT, FQNNGV. CDR3 length: 12 amino acids. CDR3 sequence reads: CANSTNTGELLF. CDR3 bases: TGTGCCAACAGCACTAACACCGGGGAGCTGCTTTTT.

This chain links TRBV6-5 with TRBJ1-2; D perhaps matches TRBD1 (5 bases). The germline V and J ends were trimmed by 5 bases and 8 bases, with 15 bases remaining between them. Looked up from germline, CDR1 is MNHEY and CDR2 is SVGAGI. The CDR3 runs 13 residues. The CDR3 here is CASSRQRAGGYTF. The DNA for the CDR3 is TGTGCCAGCAGTAGACAGAGGGCGGGCGGCTACACCTTC.